Given below is one TCR beta chain in context. This sample was included in a study of cytomegalovirus exposure and HLA in healthy donors. Background on the study: It was reported in a later analysis that the 120 or so validation repertoires used the same platform as the approximately 650 first-cohort repertoires.

TCRdb keeps only in-frame clones here, not all; method: immunoSEQ multiplex PCR. This table has 130,000 to 150,000 clones, just over 85% appearing once. This CDR3 has 12 amino acids. Looked up from germline, CDR1 is MNHEY and CDR2 is SVGAGI. The germline V and J ends were trimmed by 0 bases and 6 bases, with 3 bases remaining between them. This TCR was sampled from a young woman in good health and CMV-seropositive. The sample comprised PBMCs. The chain joins TRBV6-5 to TRBJ2-1; D remains unclear. The CDR3 nucleotides read TGTGCCAGCAGTTACTCAGCCAATGAGCAGTTCTTC. Protein sequence: CASSYSANEQFF.